The source of this T cell receptor beta chain is a study of blood T cell repertoires in COVID-19. The data were produced by immunoSEQ multiplex PCR, yet TCRdb's version contains in-frame clones alone and is incomplete. Here the sample spans around 100,000 clones, around four fifths being singletons. Germline CDR1 and CDR2: LNHDA and SQIVND (reference sequence). The CDR3 runs 13 residues. The V and J ends lost 5 bases and 5 bases respectively, with 13 bases between them. The chain recombines TRBV19 with TRBJ2-7; no definite D call. Input material: peripheral blood. This TCR was sampled from a man aged 45-65 years with active or convalescent COVID-19. The CDR3 DNA reads as TGTGCCAGTAGTCACCTGTTGGAGAACGAGCAGTACTTC. It translates to CASSHLLENEQYF.